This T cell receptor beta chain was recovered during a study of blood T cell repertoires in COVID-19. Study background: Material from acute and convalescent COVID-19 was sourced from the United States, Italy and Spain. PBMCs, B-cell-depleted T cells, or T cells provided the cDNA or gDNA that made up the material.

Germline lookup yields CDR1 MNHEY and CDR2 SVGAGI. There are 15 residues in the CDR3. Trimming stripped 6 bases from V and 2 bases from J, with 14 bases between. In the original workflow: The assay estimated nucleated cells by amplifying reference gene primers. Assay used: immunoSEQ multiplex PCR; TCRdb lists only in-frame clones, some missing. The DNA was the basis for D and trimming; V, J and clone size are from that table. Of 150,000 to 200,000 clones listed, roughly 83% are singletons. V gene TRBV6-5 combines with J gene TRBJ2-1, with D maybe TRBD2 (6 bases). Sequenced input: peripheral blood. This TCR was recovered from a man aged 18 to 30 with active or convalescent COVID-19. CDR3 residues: CASRLGGTPYNEQFF. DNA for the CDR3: TGTGCCAGCAGACTGGGGGGTACTCCCTACAATGAGCAGTTCTTC.